Given below is one T cell receptor beta chain in context. Antigen unknown. This specimen comes from a study of cytomegalovirus exposure and HLA in healthy donors. Study outcomes and limitations: It is likely that the observed cluster of highly shared sequence variants was a sequencing artifact. Most of the TCR beta V segments (in an earlier analysis) were productive either about 87% or about 30% of the time.

CDR1 is SGHNT and CDR2 is YYREEE in the germline V gene (reference sequence). The V and J ends lost 5 bases and 0 bases, in that order; junction bases with no gene match: 2. The CDR3 sequence is 14 residues long. Vbeta (60) and Jbeta (13) primers were used in the PCR. TCRdb's copy holds only in-frame clones and misses some; the assay was immunoSEQ multiplex PCR. Of about 200,000 clones listed, 82% are singletons. The sample comprised PBMCs. This chain connects TRBV5-4 to TRBJ2-7; 10 nucleotides agree with TRBD1. The TCR comes from a man aged 35 to 55 in good health and CMV-seropositive. CDR3 in DNA: TGTGCCAGCAGTTGGGACAGGGGCTCCTACGAGCAGTACTTC. The encoded protein is CASSWDRGSYEQYF.